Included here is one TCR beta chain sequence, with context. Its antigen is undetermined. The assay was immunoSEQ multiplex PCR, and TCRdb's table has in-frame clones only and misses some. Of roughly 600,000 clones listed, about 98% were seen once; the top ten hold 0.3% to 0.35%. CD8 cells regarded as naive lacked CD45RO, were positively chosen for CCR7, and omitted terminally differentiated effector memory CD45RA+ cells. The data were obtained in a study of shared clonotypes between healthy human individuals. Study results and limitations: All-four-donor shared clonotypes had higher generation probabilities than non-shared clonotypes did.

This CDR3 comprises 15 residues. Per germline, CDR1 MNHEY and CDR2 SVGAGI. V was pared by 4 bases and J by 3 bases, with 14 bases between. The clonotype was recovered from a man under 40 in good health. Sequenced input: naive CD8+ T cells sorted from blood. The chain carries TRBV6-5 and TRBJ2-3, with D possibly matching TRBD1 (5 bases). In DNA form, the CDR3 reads TGTGCCAGCAGTTCCCTCAGGGTATTAACAGATACGCAGTATTTT. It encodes CASSSLRVLTDTQYF.